This T cell receptor beta chain derives from a study of identical twins. The study's findings and limits: In monozygotic twins, models underestimated the sharing of out-of-frame TCR alpha. Carriage of fewer insertions was seen in abundant cord blood beta clonotypes, whereas memory repertoires showed none.

A remark on this clonotype: Its specificity is not known.

A template switching step contributed a universal primer site, while unique molecular identifiers were present in the cDNA. TCRdb used MiXCR to reprocess the 5' RACE reads, holding one entry per CDR3 protein. The sample has 450,000 to 500,000 distinct CDR3 sequences, approximately 15% seen once; the top ten hold 0.8% to 1%. The CDR3 loop spans 13 amino acids. The ends were cut back, 3 bases at V and 5 bases at J, with 13 bases in the middle. The V gene's germline CDR1 is DFQATT and CDR2 SNEGSKA (reference sequence). The same data also contributed to another study, on yellow fever vaccine responses in identical twins. This second study notes: Reportedly, twins' vaccine T cell responses looked partly convergent and partly personalized.

This TCR came from a woman aged 18-29 years in good health. Sequences were obtained from CD4+ T cells sorted from blood. The chain links TRBV20-1 to TRBJ2-5; the D is unclear. CDR3 region: CSASDDPTETQYF. CDR3 DNA sequence: TGCAGTGCTAGTGATGACCCCACGGAGACCCAGTACTTC.